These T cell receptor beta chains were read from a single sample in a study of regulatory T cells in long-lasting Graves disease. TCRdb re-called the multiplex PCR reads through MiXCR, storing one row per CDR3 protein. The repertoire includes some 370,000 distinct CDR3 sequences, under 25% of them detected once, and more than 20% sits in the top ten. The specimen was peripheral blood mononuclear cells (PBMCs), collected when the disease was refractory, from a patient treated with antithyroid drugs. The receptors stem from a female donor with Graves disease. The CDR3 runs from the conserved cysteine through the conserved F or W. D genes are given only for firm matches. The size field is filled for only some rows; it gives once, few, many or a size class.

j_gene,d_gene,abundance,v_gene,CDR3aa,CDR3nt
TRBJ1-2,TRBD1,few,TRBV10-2,CASSESRTGLSYGYTF,TGCGCCAGCAGTGAGTCCCGGACAGGCTTGAGCTATGGCTACACCTTC
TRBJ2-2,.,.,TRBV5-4,CASSGGTDSTGELFF,TGTGCCAGCAGCGGGGGGACAGACTCCACCGGGGAGCTGTTTTTT
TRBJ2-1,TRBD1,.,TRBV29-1,CSGGQGGYNEQFF,TGCAGCGGGGGACAGGGAGGGTACAATGAGCAGTTCTTC
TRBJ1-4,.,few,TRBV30,CALGVATNEKLFF,TGTGCCCTTGGGGTTGCAACTAATGAAAAACTGTTTTTT
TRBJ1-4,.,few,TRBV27,CASSHGISDEKLFF,TGTGCCAGCAGTCACGGAATCTCGGATGAAAAACTGTTTTTT
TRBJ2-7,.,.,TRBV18,CASSPPGLSSYEQYF,TGTGCCAGCAGCCCACCGGGACTTTCCTCCTACGAGCAGTACTTC
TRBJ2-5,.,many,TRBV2,CASSEESLGYWGGETQYF,TGTGCCAGCAGTGAAGAATCTTTGGGATACTGGGGAGGAGAGACCCAGTACTTC
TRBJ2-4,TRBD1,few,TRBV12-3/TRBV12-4,CASSLWGQKNIQYF,TGTGCCAGCAGTCTCTGGGGACAGAAAAACATTCAGTACTTC
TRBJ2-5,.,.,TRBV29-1,CSVDGARGQETQYF,TGCAGCGTCGATGGGGCGCGGGGCCAAGAGACCCAGTACTTC
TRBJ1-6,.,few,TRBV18,CASSPIPPGGYSPLHF,TGTGCCAGCTCACCAATCCCCCCAGGAGGATATTCACCCCTCCACTTT
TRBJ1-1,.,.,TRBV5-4,CASSLDQANTEAFF,TGTGCCAGCAGCTTGGACCAGGCGAACACTGAAGCTTTCTTT
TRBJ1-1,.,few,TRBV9,CASSVVTEAFF,TGTGCCAGCAGCGTAGTCACTGAAGCTTTCTTT